The clone carrying this T cell receptor (beta chain) has only one observation. V lost 1 base, J lost 0 bases, and 3 bases stayed unmatched. In germline, CDR1 is MDHEN, CDR2 SYDVKM. The CDR3 sequence is 16 residues long. This specimen belongs to a study of shared clonotypes between healthy human individuals. The wider study: The donor group consisted of two women and a few men, aged 18 to 49.

Sequencing was performed on unsorted PBMC DNA using ten immunoSEQ deep assay plates. Per the study methods: ImmunoSEQ yielded junction-only sequences lacking quality scores, so filtering differed. Clones were read by immunoSEQ multiplex PCR, and TCRdb kept only the in-frame ones, dropping some. That table supplies the V and J calls and clone size; D and trimming were determined from the DNA. Counted here are around 510,000 clones, about 80% occurring once; the ten biggest clones make up about 12%. Adult donors, all healthy and HIV-negative, had no recent acute infections or vaccinations. The origin of this receptor is a middle-aged woman in good health. Some clones in this sample may be carry-over from other donors' samples. The sample was PBMCs. The rearrangement uses TRBV28 and TRBJ2-1; 7 bases fit TRBD2. CDR3 nucleotide sequence: TGTGCCAGCAGTTTATTGGGCGGGGGCTCCTACAATGAGCAGTTCTTC. Encoded protein: CASSLLGGGSYNEQFF.